This T cell receptor beta chain was captured by sequencing in a study of shared clonotypes between healthy human individuals. Sequenced by immunoSEQ multiplex PCR; TCRdb stores in-frame clones only, minus some. The table has fewer than 850,000 clones, approximately 97% seen once; the top ten hold less than 0.25%. Germline V gene lookup returns CDR1 MDHEN and CDR2 SYDVKM. J was trimmed by 8 bases and V by 5 bases; bases with no gene match: 8. CDR3 size: 13 residues. Naive CD8 cells lacked CD45RO and underwent positive selection for CCR7, leaving out terminally differentiated effector memory CD45RA+ cells.

The TCR comes from a man between 25 and 39 years old in good health. The sequenced sample was naive CD8+ T cells sorted from blood. The chain links TRBV28 to TRBJ1-1, with 7 bases matching TRBD1. The CDR3 DNA reads TGTGCCAGCAGTGACCGGGACAGACAAGAAGCTTTCTTT. It translates to CASSDRDRQEAFF. Full variable domain (outside the CDR3, taken from reference TRBV28 and TRBJ1-1): DVKVTQSSRYLVKRTGEKVFLECVQDMDHENMFWYRQDPGLGLRLIYFSYDVKMKEKGDIPEGYSVSREKKERFSLILESASTNQTSMYLCASSDRDRQEAFFGQGTRLTVV.